The rows below give T cell receptor beta chains drawn from one sample of a study of cytomegalovirus exposure and HLA in healthy donors. Repertoires were generated with immunoSEQ multiplex PCR, while TCRdb's copy carries only in-frame clones and drops some. The sample consists of under 150,000 clones, roughly three quarters of them appearing once. The source material was PBMCs. These receptors originate from a man aged 18 to 30 in good health and CMV-seronegative. Each CDR3 is given with its conserved first and last residue. A D gene is named only where the DNA matches it firmly. Clone sizes are given selectively: once, few, many, or a class where the clone is expanded.

D	length	size	V	J	DNA	CDR3
-	16	-	TRBV18	TRBJ2-7	TGTGCCAGCTCACCACCGGGGGGTAAGAACGCCTACGAGCAGTACTTC	CASSPPGGKNAYEQYF
-	14	-	TRBV21-1	TRBJ2-7	TGTGCCAGCAGCAAGCGGGACAGGGTGGACGAGCAGTACTTC	CASSKRDRVDEQYF
TRBD1	15	-	TRBV19	TRBJ1-5	TGTGCCAGTAGTTTATGGCCAGGGGGAGATCAGCCCCAGCATTTT	CASSLWPGGDQPQHF
TRBD1	15	-	TRBV15	TRBJ2-2	TGTGCCACCAGCAGAGGACAGGGGGCAACCGGGGAGCTGTTTTTT	CATSRGQGATGELFF
TRBD2	14	-	TRBV4-1	TRBJ2-7	TGCGCCAGCAGCTCTACTAGCGGGGGCTACGAGCAGTACTTC	CASSSTSGGYEQYF
TRBD2	14	-	TRBV7-9	TRBJ2-3	TGTGCCAGCAGCGTGGGAGGGGGCACAGATACGCAGTATTTT	CASSVGGGTDTQYF
-	16	-	TRBV7-9	TRBJ1-2	TGTGCCAGCAGCCCACCCCCACTAATCTCTAACTATGGCTACACCTTC	CASSPPPLISNYGYTF
-	15	-	TRBV5-1	TRBJ2-2	TGCGCCAGCAGCTTGGTACTATCCGGCCCCGGGGAGCTGTTTTTT	CASSLVLSGPGELFF
-	15	-	TRBV5-4	TRBJ1-1	TGTGCCAGCAGCTCCAGGGGACGGGATCTACTTGAAGCTTTCTTT	CASSSRGRDLLEAFF
TRBD1	15	few	TRBV19	TRBJ1-3	TGTGCCAGCACCGAGAGATCGGACAGGGGTGACACCATATATTTT	CASTERSDRGDTIYF
-	15	-	TRBV6-6	TRBJ1-5	TGTGCCAGCAGTTACCTGGACAGAAGGGATCAGCCCCAGCATTTT	CASSYLDRRDQPQHF
TRBD1	16	-	TRBV9	TRBJ1-2	TGTGCCAGCAGCGCCACGGGGACAGACGGTCACTATGGCTACACCTTC	CASSATGTDGHYGYTF
-	14	-	TRBV2	TRBJ1-1	TGTGCCAGCAGTGGGAGTCAGCATTCCCCGAAAGCTTTCTTT	CASSGSQHSPKAFF
-	15	few	TRBV6-5	TRBJ1-5	TGTGCCAGCAGTTACTCGAAACAGGGACATCAGCCCCAGCATTTT	CASSYSKQGHQPQHF
TRBD1	15	once	TRBV27	TRBJ2-7	TGTGCCAGCAGTAACCCCGGGACAGGGCGTCGCGAGCAGTACTTC	CASSNPGTGRREQYF
-	15	-	TRBV11-3	TRBJ1-3	TGTGCCAGCAGCTCGGACTTTTCCTCTGGAAACACCATATATTTT	CASSSDFSSGNTIYF
TRBD1	19	-	TRBV5-5	TRBJ2-2	TGTGCCAGCAGCTCAGACCCAAATCCGGGACAGGGGTCCACCGGGGAGCTGTTTTTT	CASSSDPNPGQGSTGELFF
-	13	once	TRBV5-8	TRBJ2-7	TGTGCCAGCAGCTTGGGGGCAGGGGACGAGCAGTACTTC	CASSLGAGDEQYF
TRBD1	15	few	TRBV5-1	TRBJ2-3	TGCGCCAGCAGCAGGGACAGGGGTCCCACAGATACGCAGTATTTT	CASSRDRGPTDTQYF
TRBD1	12	-	TRBV10-3	TRBJ2-7	TGTGCCACCAGGGACAGGGGGAACGAGCAGTACTTC	CATRDRGNEQYF
-	14	-	TRBV7-9	TRBJ1-1	TGTGCCAGCAGCCACCTTACACCGAACACTGAAGCTTTCTTT	CASSHLTPNTEAFF
-	17	-	TRBV4-1	TRBJ2-3	TGCGCCAGCAGCCAAGCGGGCGGCGGGACCTACACAGATACGCAGTATTTT	CASSQAGGGTYTDTQYF
TRBD1	15	-	TRBV25-1	TRBJ1-3	TGTGCCAGCAGTCCGACAGGGGTGCCTGGAAACACCATATATTTT	CASSPTGVPGNTIYF
-	11	-	TRBV20-1	TRBJ1-1	TGCAGTGCGAAGGACTCCGTAGAAGCTTTCTTT	CSAKDSVEAFF
-	15	-	TRBV2	TRBJ1-2	TGTGCCAGCAGTATTGGGGGGAATGGTGGTTATGGCTACACCTTC	CASSIGGNGGYGYTF
-	10	-	TRBV5-6	TRBJ1-2	TGTGCCGGCCAGGGTTATGGCTACACCTTC	CAGQGYGYTF
TRBD1	12	-	TRBV30	TRBJ2-3	TGTGCCTGGAGTGGACCGACAGGGACGCAGTATTTT	CAWSGPTGTQYF
TRBD2	14	-	TRBV9	TRBJ2-5	TGTGCCAGCAGCCCCCGTTGGGGGGGGGAGACCCAGTACTTC	CASSPRWGGETQYF
TRBD2	17	-	TRBV27	TRBJ2-4	TGTGCCAGCAGCCCCTGGGGGGGTAACCTAGCCAAAAACATTCAGTACTTC	CASSPWGGNLAKNIQYF
-	11	-	TRBV9	TRBJ2-1	TGTGCCAGCGGCCGGGGAGATGAGCAGTTCTTC	CASGRGDEQFF